The clone carrying this T cell receptor beta chain was detected once. Its antigen is not known. Assay: immunoSEQ multiplex PCR; the TCRdb copy retains only in-frame clones and omits some. This table holds millions of clones, about 95% found once. This specimen comes from a study of shared clonotypes between healthy human individuals. Broader study findings: Limited genetic and exposure-history diversity came from having few donors.

Only CD45RO-negative cells positively selected for CCR7 counted as naive CD8 cells, so terminally differentiated effector memory CD45RA+ cells were excluded. The TCR originated in a man younger than 35 in good health. The sample comprised naive CD8+ T cells sorted from blood.

CDR3 DNA sequence: TGTGCCAGCAGCATACGAGGGAGGGCCGGGAATCTGGACTACAATGAGCAGTTCTTC. Amino acid sequence: CASSIRGRAGNLDYNEQFF. The chain has TRBV21-1 and TRBJ2-1; TRBD2 is taken as the D call from the table, unchecked against the DNA. TRBV21-1 is recorded as a pseudogene. The CDR3 spans 19 residues.